This T cell receptor (beta chain) was documented in a study of shared clonotypes between healthy human individuals. Background on the study: Every donor yielded three CD4 naive, three CD4 memory, two CD8 naive and one CD8 memory plate.

With respect to this clone: Its antigen is still unknown.

Researchers partitioned CD4+ cells into CD45RA+ naive and CD45RA-negative memory subsets. Germline CDR1 reads KGHSH; CDR2 reads LQKENI. The CDR3 spans 15 residues. The V gene lost 2 bases and the J gene lost 1 base, with 11 bases spanning the gap. Original processing notes: Junction-only sequences without quality scores came from ImmunoSEQ, so filtering differed. Using immunoSEQ multiplex PCR, the repertoire was profiled, and TCRdb retains in-frame clones only, with some absent. That table supplies the V and J calls and clone size; D and trimming were determined from the DNA. The sample yields 950,000 to 1,300,000 clones, more than 65% seen once. Study results and caveats: Clonotypes shared by all four sorted-subset donors had higher generation probabilities than non-shared clonotypes.

The clonotype was recovered from a man younger than 35 in good health. The sequencing input was memory CD4+ T cells sorted from blood. Noted subset: CD45RA-negative fraction. The genes are TRBV18 and TRBJ2-5; D might be TRBD1 (6 bases). DNA of the CDR3: TGTGCCAGCTCACCAATGGACAGACGCCAAGAGACCCAGTACTTC. This gives the protein CASSPMDRRQETQYF. Combining the CDR3 with reference TRBV18 and TRBJ2-5 gives the whole variable domain NAGVMQNPRHLVRRRGQEARLRCSPMKGHSHVYWYRQLPEEGLKFMVYLQKENIIDESGMPKERFSAEFPKEGPSILRIQQVVRGDSAAYFCASSPMDRRQETQYFGPGTRLLVL.